Following are 27 T cell receptor beta chains from one sample sequenced in a study of blood T cell repertoires in COVID-19. Some clones are missing from TCRdb's copy, which holds only in-frame ones; the method was immunoSEQ multiplex PCR. This table holds approximately 61,000 clones, over 65% found once. Sequenced material: peripheral blood. These receptors originate from an elderly man with active or convalescent COVID-19.

CDR3 sequence: CAWTYQLAGDTQYF. CDR3 DNA: TGTGCCTGGACCTACCAACTAGCGGGAGATACGCAGTATTTT. This sequence joins TRBV30 and TRBJ2-3; 9 bases match TRBD2. J lost 5 bases, V lost 4 bases, and 7 bases had no gene match. The CDR3 runs 14 residues. The germline V gene has CDR1 GTSNPN and CDR2 SVGIG (reference sequence).

This sequence joins TRBV27 and TRBJ2-3; a possible D gene is TRBD1 (5 bases). The CDR3 covers 14 residues. Germline assignment: CDR1 MNHEY and CDR2 SMNVEV (reference sequence). V was trimmed by 6 bases and J by 2 bases, leaving 12 bases between them. The CDR3 loop is CASRVGVSTDTQYF. CDR3 in DNA: TGTGCCAGCAGGGTAGGGGTTTCCACAGATACGCAGTATTTT.

V gene TRBV27 combines with J gene TRBJ2-3; 11 positions agree with TRBD2. This CDR3 is 16 amino acids long. The trim removed 5 bases at V and 4 bases at J, leaving 8 bases unmatched. Germline V gene lookup returns CDR1 MNHEY and CDR2 SMNVEV (reference sequence). CDR3 sequence (DNA): TGTGCCAGCAGTCGTGAAGGACTAGCGGGCTCAGATACGCAGTATTTT. As protein: CASSREGLAGSDTQYF.

The chain uses TRBV5-6 and TRBJ1-1; D is ambiguous. Germline CDR1 reads SGHDT; CDR2 reads YYEEEE. V dropped 7 bases and J dropped 4 bases, with 8 bases sitting between them. This CDR3 has 11 residues. CDR3 sequence: CASQYSTEAFF. The CDR3 nucleotides are TGTGCCAGCCAGTACAGCACTGAAGCTTTCTTT.

The rearrangement joins TRBV4-3 to TRBJ1-1; possibly TRBD1 for D (5 bases). The CDR3 length is 14 residues. Deletions cut 1 base from V and 4 bases from J, with 10 bases between. Germline CDR1 is LGHNA and CDR2 is YSLEER. The CDR3 spells CASSQVRGITEAFF. In nucleotides, the CDR3 is TGCGCCAGCAGCCAAGTGCGGGGGATCACTGAAGCTTTCTTT.

CDR3 residues: CASSLAFLRSSGNTIYF. DNA of the CDR3: TGTGCCAGCAGCTTAGCGTTTCTCCGGAGCTCTGGAAACACCATATATTTT. The V and J genes are TRBV7-6 and TRBJ1-3; the D is unclear. V lost 0 bases and J lost 0, with 12 bases in between. Per the germline V gene, CDR1 is SGHVS and CDR2 is FNYEAQ. The length of the CDR3 is 17 residues.

This clone was observed once. The rearrangement links TRBV15 to TRBJ2-1, with D tentatively TRBD2 (6 bases). V lost 6 bases and J lost 1, with 13 bases in between. Per germline, CDR1 LNHNV and CDR2 YYDKDF (reference sequence). The CDR3 is 15 residues long. The CDR3 DNA is TGTGCCACCAGTGGGGACTGGGGGTCCTACAATGAGCAGTTCTTC. Protein: CATSGDWGSYNEQFF.

This chain uses TRBV9 with TRBJ2-5; TRBD2 matches 7 bases. The CDR3 extends over 15 amino acids. With 2 bases clipped from V and 2 bases from J, the junction kept 6 bases outside the gene matches. The germline gives CDR1 SGDLS, CDR2 YYNGEE. For the CDR3, the DNA is TGTGCCAGCAGCGTCTCGGGACTACTACAAGAGACCCAGTACTTC. Translation gives CASSVSGLLQETQYF.

This clone was seen many times. This rearrangement joins TRBV11-2 to TRBJ1-1; D is uncertain. The CDR3 extends over 12 amino acids. Germline V CDR1 and CDR2: SGHAT, FQNNGV. Trimming took 5 bases from V and 11 from J, leaving 15 bases between them. The CDR3 DNA follows: TGTGCCAGCAGCCTAGGCGGGGTCGCCGCTTTCTTT. Amino acid sequence: CASSLGGVAAFF.

The chain employs TRBV7-2 and TRBJ1-5; a possible D gene is TRBD1 (5 bases). This CDR3 has 16 residues. V lost 4 bases and J 5 bases, leaving 18 bases between the germline ends. The germline V gene encodes CDR1 SGHTA and CDR2 FQGNSA. CDR3 bases: TGTGCCAGCAGCTCGAATCCCAGGGTCTCTGATCAGCCCCAGCATTTT. This codes for CASSSNPRVSDQPQHF.

The chain carries TRBV10-3 and TRBJ2-2, with 11 bases aligning to TRBD2. CDR1 ENHRY and CDR2 SYGVKD come from the germline V gene. The CDR3 runs to 18 residues. With V trimmed by 5 bases and J by 4 bases, 12 bases remained unmatched. This CDR3 reads CAISTLAGDWGVTGELFF. The CDR3 DNA follows: TGTGCCATCAGTACACTAGCGGGAGATTGGGGGGTCACCGGGGAGCTGTTTTTT.

This clone is large in the sample. The chain has TRBV13 and TRBJ1-1, with D perhaps TRBD1 (6 bases). Trimming pared 0 bases from V and 8 bases from J, leaving 19 bases between. Germline CDR1 and CDR2: PRHDT and FYEKMQ (reference sequence). The CDR3 totals 16 residues. The CDR3 DNA reads as TGTGCCAGCAGCTTAGGCGTAATCGGGACAAACCAAGAAGCTTTCTTT. Protein: CASSLGVIGTNQEAFF.

The V and J genes are TRBV19 and TRBJ1-3, with 8 bases aligning to TRBD1. CDR1 is LNHDA, CDR2 SQIVND, per germline (reference sequence). The CDR3 runs to 15 residues. Losses at the gene ends were 6 bases for V and 4 bases for J; bases not matched to a gene: 8. The CDR3 reads CASSPLDRAGNTIYF. CDR3 DNA: TGTGCCAGTAGCCCCCTGGACAGGGCCGGAAACACCATATATTTT.

The CDR3 protein is CASSLPSTTYEQYF. CDR3 DNA: TGTGCCAGCAGTTTACCCAGTACTACCTACGAGCAGTACTTC. The chain has TRBV28 and TRBJ2-7; D gene uncertain. This CDR3 spans 14 amino acids. The ends were cut back, 2 bases at V and 2 bases at J, with 10 bases in the middle. In germline, CDR1 is MDHEN, CDR2 SYDVKM. The variable domain in full, completed from reference TRBV28 and TRBJ2-7, reads DVKVTQSSRYLVKRTGEKVFLECVQDMDHENMFWYRQDPGLGLRLIYFSYDVKMKEKGDIPEGYSVSREKKERFSLILESASTNQTSMYLCASSLPSTTYEQYFGPGTRLTVT.

V usage is TRBV7-9 and J usage is TRBJ2-7, with D uncertain. The germline gives CDR1 SEHNR, CDR2 FQNEAQ (reference sequence). V was trimmed by 5 bases and J by 1 base, leaving 9 bases between them. The CDR3 length is 13 residues. Written as DNA, the CDR3 is TGTGCCAGCAGCGAAACAGATTCCTACGAGCAGTACTTC. Protein product: CASSETDSYEQYF.

V gene TRBV7-9 combines with J gene TRBJ2-6; tentatively, D is TRBD1 (6 bases). The CDR3 spans 15 residues. V lost 3 bases and J 0 bases, leaving 6 bases between the germline ends. Germline V gene data show CDR1 as SEHNR and CDR2 as FQNEAQ (reference sequence). CDR3 coding DNA: TGTGCCAGCAGCTTGGACAGCTCTGGGGCCAACGTCCTGACTTTC. This sequence encodes CASSLDSSGANVLTF.

This sequence joins TRBV9 and TRBJ1-3, with D unclear. Germline V gives CDR1 SGDLS, CDR2 YYNGEE. The CDR3 has 16 residues. The ends were cut back, 0 bases at V and 0 bases at J, with 10 bases in the middle. CDR3 sequence: CASSVATGNSGNTIYF. CDR3 in DNA: TGTGCCAGCAGCGTAGCTACGGGGAACTCTGGAAACACCATATATTTT.

This clone has only a few counts. The chain recombines TRBV27 with TRBJ1-2; 7 bases map to TRBD1. V trimming: 2 bases; J trimming: 4 bases; junction bases outside the gene matches: 4. Germline V gene lookup returns CDR1 MNHEY and CDR2 SMNVEV (reference sequence). The CDR3 is 14 residues long. The CDR3 nucleotides read TGTGCCAGCAGTTTAACAGGGGCTAGCTATGGCTACACCTTC. Its protein is CASSLTGASYGYTF.

The chain employs TRBV19 and TRBJ2-6; D unclear. The V end lost 4 bases, the J end lost 0 bases, and 7 bases lay between the germline ends. The length of the CDR3 is 15 residues. The germline V gene has CDR1 LNHDA and CDR2 SQIVND (reference sequence). The CDR3 is CASSTERSGANVLTF. CDR3 sequence (DNA): TGTGCCAGTAGTACCGAGCGCTCTGGGGCCAACGTCCTGACTTTC.

This chain uses TRBV7-8 with TRBJ2-2; no definite D call. V lost 3 bases and J lost 6, with 8 bases in between. Germline V gene data show CDR1 as SGHVS and CDR2 as FQNEAQ. The CDR3 totals 13 residues. CDR3 sequence reads: CASSFRDPGELFF. CDR3 sequence (DNA): TGTGCCAGCAGCTTTAGAGATCCCGGGGAGCTGTTTTTT. Full variable domain (rest looked up from reference TRBV7-8 and TRBJ2-2): GAGVSQSPRYKVAKRGQDVALRCDPISGHVSLFWYQQALGQGPEFLTYFQNEAQLDKSGLPSDRFFAERPEGSVSTLKIQRTQQEDSAVYLCASSFRDPGELFFGEGSRLTVL.

This chain joins TRBV3-1 (or the pseudogene TRBV3-2) and TRBJ2-5; TRBD1 is a possible D gene (6 bases). The CDR3 loop spans 14 amino acids. Germline values: CDR1 LGHDT, CDR2 YNNKEL (reference sequence). The V gene lost 1 base and the J gene lost 5 bases, with 11 bases spanning the gap. CDR3: CASSQAVTGETQYF. CDR3 nucleotide sequence: TGTGCCAGCAGCCAAGCTGTAACAGGGGAGACCCAGTACTTC.

This clone was found a few times. The chain has TRBV3-1 (or the pseudogene TRBV3-2) and TRBJ2-7; TRBD2 aligns across 10 bases. After removal of 5 bases from V and 3 bases from J, the junction contained 10 bases not matched to a gene. The CDR3 spans 16 residues. CDR1 is LGHDT, CDR2 YNNKEL, per germline (reference sequence). The CDR3: CASSYSLAGVDYEQYF. CDR3 bases: TGTGCCAGCAGCTATTCCCTAGCGGGAGTAGACTACGAGCAGTACTTC.

The chain links TRBV27 to TRBJ2-3; possible D gene TRBD2, 6 bases. The CDR3 is made up of 11 amino acids. Germline V lookup: CDR1 MNHEY, CDR2 SMNVEV (reference sequence). V was cut by 5 bases and J by 10 bases, with 10 bases left in between. The chain's CDR3 is CASSSSGAQYF. As DNA, the CDR3 is TGTGCCAGCAGTAGTTCGGGGGCGCAGTATTTT.

The V call is TRBV11-3, the J call TRBJ2-3, with 7 bases that match TRBD1. The germline gives CDR1 SGHNT, CDR2 YENEEA. The CDR3 length is 15 residues. The V and J ends lost 5 bases and 1 base, in that order; junction bases with no gene match: 6. CDR3 sequence reads: CASSHTGAGTDTQYF. DNA of the CDR3: TGTGCCAGCAGCCACACAGGGGCGGGCACAGATACGCAGTATTTT.

A single count supports this clone. The chain couples TRBV29-1 to TRBJ2-1; 7 nucleotides match TRBD1. CDR3 length: 13 residues. With V trimmed by 6 bases and J by 4 bases, 6 bases remained unmatched. Germline assignment: CDR1 SQVTM and CDR2 ANQGSEA. The chain's CDR3 is CSVAGTDYNEQFF. CDR3 nucleotide sequence: TGCAGCGTCGCCGGGACAGATTACAATGAGCAGTTCTTC.

In nucleotides, the CDR3 is TGCGCCAGCAGCCAAGAGGCGGTAGTCACAGATACGCAGTATTTT. This encodes CASSQEAVVTDTQYF. The J gene is TRBJ2-3, the V gene TRBV4-1; no reliable D call. CDR3 length: 15 residues. The V gene's germline CDR1 is MGHRA and CDR2 YSYEKL. Trimming left V 0 bases short and J 2 bases short, with 9 bases between.

The chain is built from TRBV28 and TRBJ2-6; TRBD2 aligns across 12 bases. Germline assignment: CDR1 MDHEN and CDR2 SYDVKM. V was pared by 6 bases and J by 2 bases, with 2 bases of the junction left unmatched. This CDR3 has 16 amino acids. CDR3 DNA sequence: TGTGCCAGCAGGACTAGCGGGAGTACTGGGGCCAACGTCCTGACTTTC. Translated, it gives CASRTSGSTGANVLTF. Looking up the rest from reference TRBV28 and TRBJ2-6 gives the full variable domain: DVKVTQSSRYLVKRTGEKVFLECVQDMDHENMFWYRQDPGLGLRLIYFSYDVKMKEKGDIPEGYSVSREKKERFSLILESASTNQTSMYLCASRTSGSTGANVLTFGAGSRLTVL.